This T cell receptor (beta chain) was captured in a study of blood T cells in healthy people across ages. With a J-beta primer mix and a sample-barcoded 5' primer, a second PCR ran about 7 to 12 cycles. From each sample, at least 2.5 million paired-end reads containing CDR3 were obtained. Via MiXCR, TCRdb re-called the 5' RACE reads, giving one row per CDR3 protein. Here the sample spans about 1.8 million distinct CDR3 sequences, approximately 50% being singletons. Total RNA amounts of at least 6 micrograms were extracted per sample. V lost 9 bases to trimming and J lost 5 bases, with 14 bases between them. The CDR3 contains 13 residues. Germline V gene data show CDR1 as SGHRS and CDR2 as YFSETQ.

The chain carries TRBV5-1 and TRBJ1-4; D perhaps matches TRBD1 (6 bases). This clonotype originated in a woman aged 35 to 49 in good health. Input material: blood. The CDR3 region is CATSDRPNEKLFF. CDR3 nucleotides: TGCGCCACGTCGGACAGACCGAATGAAAAACTGTTTTTT.